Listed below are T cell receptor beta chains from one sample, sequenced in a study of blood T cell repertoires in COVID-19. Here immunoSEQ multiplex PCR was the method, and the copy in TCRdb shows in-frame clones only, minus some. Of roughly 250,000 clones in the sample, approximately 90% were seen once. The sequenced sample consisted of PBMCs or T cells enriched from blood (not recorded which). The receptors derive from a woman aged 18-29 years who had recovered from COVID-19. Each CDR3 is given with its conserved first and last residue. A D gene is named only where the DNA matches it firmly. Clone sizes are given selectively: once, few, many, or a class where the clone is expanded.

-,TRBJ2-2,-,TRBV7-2,TGTGCCAGCAGCTCCCCGTTAGGGGCCGGGGAGCTGTTTTTT,CASSSPLGAGELFF
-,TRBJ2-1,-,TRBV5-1,TGCGCCAGCAGCTTGGGGTACAGGGACAATGAGCAGTTCTTC,CASSLGYRDNEQFF
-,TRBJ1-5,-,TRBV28,TGTGCCAGCAGTCCGCTTCTGATCAAGCGGGCACTTCAGCCCCAGCATTTT,CASSPLLIKRALQPQHF
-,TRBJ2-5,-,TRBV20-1,TGCAGTGCTAGGAAGCGGGAGACCCAGTACTTC,CSARKRETQYF
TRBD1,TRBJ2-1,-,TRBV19,TGTGCCAGTAGTATGGGACAGGGCTCCTACAATGAGCAGTTCTTC,CASSMGQGSYNEQFF
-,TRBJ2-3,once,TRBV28,TGTGCCAGTAGTTTGGGGCGGGGCTCAGATACGCAGTATTTT,CASSLGRGSDTQYF
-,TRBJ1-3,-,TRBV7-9,TGTGCCAGCAGCCCCAGAATTAGCTACACCATATATTTT,CASSPRISYTIYF
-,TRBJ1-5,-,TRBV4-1,TGCGCCAGCAGCCAAGGACCGACAGTAAGCAATCAGCCCCAGCATTTT,CASSQGPTVSNQPQHF
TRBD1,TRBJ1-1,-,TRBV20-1,TGCAGCGCTACAGGGGTATTGGAAGCTTTCTTT,CSATGVLEAFF
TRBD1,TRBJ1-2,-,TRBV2,TGTGCCAGCAGTTCTAAGGGACAGTGGGATTATGGCTACACCTTC,CASSSKGQWDYGYTF
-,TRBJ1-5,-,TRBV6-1,TGTGCCAGCAGTGAAGGACATATTAGCAATCAGCCCCAGCATTTT,CASSEGHISNQPQHF
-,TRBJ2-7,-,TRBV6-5,TGTGCCAGCGAATTGGGGCGGTACGAGCAGTACTTC,CASELGRYEQYF
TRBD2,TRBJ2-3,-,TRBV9,TGTGCCAGCGGACAAGCGGGGGGCACAGATACGCAGTATTTT,CASGQAGGTDTQYF
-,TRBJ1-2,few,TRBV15,TGTGCCACCAGCAGAGATCTAAACTATGGCTACACCTTC,CATSRDLNYGYTF
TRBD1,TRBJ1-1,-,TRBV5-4,TGTGCCAGCAGCCTAGAAACAGGGGGATTGAACACTGAAGCTTTCTTT,CASSLETGGLNTEAFF
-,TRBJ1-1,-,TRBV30,TGTGCCTGGAGTGCGGACTTGAACACTGAAGCTTTCTTT,CAWSADLNTEAFF
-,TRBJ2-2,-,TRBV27,TGTGCCAGCAGTTTACGTGGGGGCAACACCGGGGAGCTGTTTTTT,CASSLRGGNTGELFF
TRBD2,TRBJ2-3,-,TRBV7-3,TGTGCCAGCAGCCCTAGGCTTAGCGGGGGGCCCGATACGCAGTATTTT,CASSPRLSGGPDTQYF
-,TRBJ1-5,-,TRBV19,TGTGCCAGTAGACCTCCCGGCGGAACTCCTAGCAATCAGCCCCAGCATTTT,CASRPPGGTPSNQPQHF
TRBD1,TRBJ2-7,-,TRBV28,TGTGCCAGCAGTCTAAGACAGGGGGCCTACGAGCAGTACTTC,CASSLRQGAYEQYF
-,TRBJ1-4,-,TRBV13,TGTGCCAGCCGTAGGGGGGGCACTAATGAAAAACTGTTTTTT,CASRRGGTNEKLFF
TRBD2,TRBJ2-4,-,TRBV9,TGTGCCAGCAGCCCGAGTCGGCCGCAGCGGGAATACTTC,CASSPSRPQREYF
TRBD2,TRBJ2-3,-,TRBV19,TGTGCCAGTACGGCTAGCGGGGGGATAACAGATACGCAGTATTTT,CASTASGGITDTQYF
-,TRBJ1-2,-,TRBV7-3,TGTGCCGAATTGGGGGCGGTCTATGGCTACACCTTC,CAELGAVYGYTF
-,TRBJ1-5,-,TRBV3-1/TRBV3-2,TGTGCCAGCAGCAATGGGGGGAATAGCAATCAGCCCCAGCATTTT,CASSNGGNSNQPQHF
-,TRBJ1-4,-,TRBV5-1,TGCGCCAGCAGCTTGGAAAGGACAGATAATGAAAAACTGTTTTTT,CASSLERTDNEKLFF
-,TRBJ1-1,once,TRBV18,TGTGCCAGCTCGGCCCAAAGGAACACTGAAGCTTTCTTT,CASSAQRNTEAFF
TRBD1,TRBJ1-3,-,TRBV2,TGTGCCATCCATCGGGACAGTATCCCTGGAAACACCATATATTTT,CAIHRDSIPGNTIYF
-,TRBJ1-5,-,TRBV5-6,TGTGCCAGCAGCCCAACTAGTTGGCAGGAGACTTATAGCAATCAGCCCCAGCATTTT,CASSPTSWQETYSNQPQHF
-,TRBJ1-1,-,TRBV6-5,TGTGCCAGCAGCCTACTGGTGCGCACTGAAGCTTTCTTT,CASSLLVRTEAFF
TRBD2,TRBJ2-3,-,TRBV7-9,TGTGCCAGCAGACCCGGGACTAGCATTCACCTAGATACGCAGTATTTT,CASRPGTSIHLDTQYF
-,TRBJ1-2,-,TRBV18,TGTGCCAGCTCACCACAGGGGTCTAACTATGGCTACACCTTC,CASSPQGSNYGYTF
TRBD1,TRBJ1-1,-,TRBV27,TGTGCCAGCAGAGAGACGGGACAGCTGAACACTGAAGCTTTCTTT,CASRETGQLNTEAFF
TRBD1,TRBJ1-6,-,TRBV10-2,TGCGCCAGCAGGGGGGACAGGGGGACCTATAATTCACCCCTCCACTTT,CASRGDRGTYNSPLHF
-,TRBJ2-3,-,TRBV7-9,TGTGCCAGCGTTCAGTCGGGGTGGCAGAAGAAGTCTAGCACAGATACGCAGTATTTT,CASVQSGWQKKSSTDTQYF
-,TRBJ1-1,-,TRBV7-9,TGTGCCAGCAGCTTATTTGGACCCCTTCCGGGTTCGGGAACTGAAGCTTTCTTT,CASSLFGPLPGSGTEAFF
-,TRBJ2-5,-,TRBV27,TGTGCCAGCAGTTCCCAAGCAGGGCGAGGCGAGACCCAGTACTTC,CASSSQAGRGETQYF
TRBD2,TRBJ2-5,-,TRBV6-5,TGTGCCAGCAGTTCCACACTAGCGGGGCAAGAGACCCAGTACTTC,CASSSTLAGQETQYF
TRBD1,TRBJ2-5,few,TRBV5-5,TGTGCCAGCAGAAGGACAGGTCAAGAGACCCAGTACTTC,CASRRTGQETQYF
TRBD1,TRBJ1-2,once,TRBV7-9,TGTGCCAGCAGCCTCGGGACAGGGGGATCGGGCTATGGCTACACCTTC,CASSLGTGGSGYGYTF
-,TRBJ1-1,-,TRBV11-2,TGTGCCAGCAGCCCAGGGGATACTGAAGCTTTCTTT,CASSPGDTEAFF
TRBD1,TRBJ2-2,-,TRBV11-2,TGTGCCAGCAGCTTGTTCGTGGGCAGGGGGATCGCCACCGGGGAGCTGTTTTTT,CASSLFVGRGIATGELFF
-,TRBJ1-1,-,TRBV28,TGTGCCACGAGACGTTTCAGGGGCGACACTGAAGCTTTCTTT,CATRRFRGDTEAFF
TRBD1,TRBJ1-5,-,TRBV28,TGTGCCAGCAGTCGGCCGGGACAGGTAAATCAGCCCCAGCATTTT,CASSRPGQVNQPQHF
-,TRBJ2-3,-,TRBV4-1,TGCGCCAGCAGCCGCCCCTCGGAGAGAGATACGCAGTATTTT,CASSRPSERDTQYF
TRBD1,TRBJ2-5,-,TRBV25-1,TGTGCCAGCAGTCCTCCCGGGACAGGGACAGAGACCCAGTACTTC,CASSPPGTGTETQYF
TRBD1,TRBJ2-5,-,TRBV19,TGTGCCAGTAGTGGGCGACAGGGTGAGGGAGAGACCCAGTACTTC,CASSGRQGEGETQYF
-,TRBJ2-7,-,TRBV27,TGTGCCAGCAGTCCTGACAGGGGAGGGGGCGAGCAGTACTTC,CASSPDRGGGEQYF
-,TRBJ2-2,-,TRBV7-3,TGTGCCACCGGGACTGACACCGGGGAGCTGTTTTTT,CATGTDTGELFF
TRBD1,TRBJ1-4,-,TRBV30,TGTGCCTGCCAACAGGGGTGGCAGGAAAAACTGTTTTTT,CACQQGWQEKLFF
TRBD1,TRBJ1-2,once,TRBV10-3,TGTGCCATCAGTGAGCCAAGGGGACAGGGGAGGAATAATGGCTACACCTTC,CAISEPRGQGRNNGYTF
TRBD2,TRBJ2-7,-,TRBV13,TGTGCCAGCAGCTCGGAGCGGGGGATTTCCGAGCAGTACTTC,CASSSERGISEQYF
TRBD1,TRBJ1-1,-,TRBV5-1,TGCGCCAGCAGCCCGCGGACAGGGGCGAACACTGAAGCTTTCTTT,CASSPRTGANTEAFF
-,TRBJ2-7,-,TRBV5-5,TGTGCCAGCAGCTTGATAGGGGCGGCCCTCGAGCAGTACTTC,CASSLIGAALEQYF
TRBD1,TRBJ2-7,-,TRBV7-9,TGTGCCAGCAGCCCCGGGACAGGGTCCGAGCAGTACTTC,CASSPGTGSEQYF